A single sample gave rise to the 14 T cell receptor beta chains below, sequenced in a study of T cell changes during pregnancy in multiple sclerosis. Produced via immunoSEQ multiplex PCR; TCRdb's table is partial and in-frame only. Of under 85,000 clones listed, 85% to 90% are singletons. The sequencing used peripheral blood, collected after pregnancy. The receptors derive from a female donor in good health, enrolled as a control in a pregnancy study.

CDR3 nucleotide sequence: TGTGCCAGCAGCTTAGTGGGCCCCACAGATACGCAGTATTTT. Its protein product is CASSLVGPTDTQYF. The gene calls are TRBV7-9 and TRBJ2-3; D not certain. Trimming pared 1 base from V and 2 bases from J, leaving 7 bases between. This CDR3 region has 14 residues. Germline CDR1 is SEHNR and CDR2 is FQNEAQ (reference sequence).

This CDR3 is CASGATGVPEAFF. The CDR3 bases are TGTGCTAGTGGCGCAACAGGAGTCCCTGAAGCTTTCTTT. V gene TRBV12-5 combines with J gene TRBJ1-1; possible D gene TRBD1, 5 bases. CDR3 length: 13 amino acids. Germline V CDR1 and CDR2: LGHNT, FRNRAP. Trimming took off 6 bases at V and 6 bases at J, with 14 bases between the two ends.

The V call is TRBV7-2, the J call TRBJ2-1; possibly TRBD2 for D (6 bases). V was trimmed by 4 bases and J by 6 bases, leaving 13 bases between them. This CDR3 has 14 residues. CDR1 is SGHTA, CDR2 FQGNSA, per germline. CDR3 protein: CASSSRDSINEQFF. In DNA, the CDR3 is TGTGCCAGCAGCTCCCGGGACTCCATCAATGAGCAGTTCTTC.

The chain links TRBV30 to TRBJ2-1, with a possible D match to TRBD2 (5 bases). CDR3 size: 13 residues. CDR1 and CDR2 (germline): GTSNPN, SVGIG (reference sequence). The V gene lost 0 bases and the J gene lost 7 bases, with 10 bases spanning the gap. In DNA, the CDR3 is TGTGCCTGGAGTGTTTTAAGGGAGAATGAGCAGTTCTTC. Its translation is CAWSVLRENEQFF. Filled out from reference TRBV30 and TRBJ2-1, the complete variable domain reads SQTIHQWPATLVQPVGSPLSLECTVEGTSNPNLYWYRQAAGRGLQLLFYSVGIGQISSEVPQNLSASRPQDRQFILSSKKLLLSDSGFYLCAWSVLRENEQFFGPGTRLTVL.

This clone was counted a few times. J is TRBJ1-2 and V is TRBV2, with TRBD1 matching 10 bases. CDR3 length equals 15 residues. Germline loops: CDR1 SNHLY, CDR2 FYNNEI. After removal of 5 bases from V and 7 bases from J, the junction contained 10 bases not matched to a gene. The DNA of the CDR3 is TGTGCCAGCAGTCGGGACAGGGGTGATCTGGGTGGCTACACCTTC. It specifies CASSRDRGDLGGYTF.

This chain joins TRBV6-6 and TRBJ2-1; 9 nucleotides agree with TRBD2. The CDR3 contains 15 residues. Losses at the gene ends were 5 bases for V and 5 bases for J; bases not matched to a gene: 7. Germline values: CDR1 MNHNY, CDR2 SVGAGI (reference sequence). The CDR3 region is CASSQTSGPNNEQFF. As DNA, the CDR3 is TGTGCCAGCAGTCAAACTAGCGGGCCGAACAATGAGCAGTTCTTC.

The genes are TRBV29-1 and TRBJ1-1; D possibly corresponds to TRBD1 (6 bases). V dropped 6 bases and J dropped 2 bases, with 13 bases sitting between them. CDR3 length equals 13 residues. CDR1 is SQVTM and CDR2 is ANQGSEA in the germline V gene. In DNA form, the CDR3 reads TGCAGCGTCCCGGCAGGGGTCAACACTGAAGCTTTCTTT. As protein: CSVPAGVNTEAFF.

Note on this clone: A read error may produce the germline difference seen at one junction end. The chain has TRBV27 and TRBJ2-5; D gene uncertain. This CDR3 comprises 13 residues. The V gene's germline CDR1 is MNHEY and CDR2 SMNVEV (reference sequence). CDR3 DNA sequence: TGTACCAGCAGTTCTGCAGGCCTAGAGACCCAGTACTTC. Amino acid sequence: CTSSSAGLETQYF.

The chain combines TRBV7-8 with TRBJ1-2; TRBD1 might be the D (5 bases). Germline values: CDR1 SGHVS, CDR2 FQNEAQ. Trimming shortened V by 4 bases and J by 4 bases, and 13 bases separated the two germline ends. CDR3 length: 14 amino acids. The CDR3 region is CASSSGGNTYGYTF. CDR3 DNA: TGTGCCAGCAGCTCCGGGGGGAATACCTATGGCTACACCTTC.

The rearrangement joins TRBV6-1 to TRBJ2-1, with D maybe TRBD2 (5 bases). Germline CDR1 reads MNHNS; CDR2 reads SASEGT. The CDR3 covers 16 residues. Trimming removed 2 bases at V and 7 bases at J, with 18 bases between. This CDR3 reads CASSEPPGGPLNEQFF. The CDR3 nucleotides read TGTGCCAGCAGTGAACCACCAGGAGGACCTCTAAATGAGCAGTTCTTC.

The gene calls are TRBV6-6 and TRBJ2-2, with TRBD2 as a possible D gene (6 bases). V lost 8 bases and J 4 bases, leaving 17 bases between the germline ends. Germline V gene data show CDR1 as MNHNY and CDR2 as SVGAGI (reference sequence). The CDR3 has 15 residues. The CDR3 DNA reads as TGTGCCAGCCGCACGCGGGACGGACCCACCGGGGAGCTGTTTTTT. It is translated as CASRTRDGPTGELFF.

The V gene is TRBV6-1, the J gene TRBJ1-2; TRBD1 aligns across 8 bases. V was pared by 10 bases and J by 0 bases, with 7 bases of the junction left unmatched. Germline V gene data show CDR1 as MNHNS and CDR2 as SASEGT. This CDR3 is 14 amino acids long. CDR3 sequence: CATSGTGANYGYTF. CDR3 in DNA: TGTGCCACTTCCGGGACAGGAGCTAACTATGGCTACACCTTC.

The chain recombines TRBV27 with TRBJ1-2, with 7 bases that match TRBD1. Germline V CDR1 and CDR2: MNHEY, SMNVEV (reference sequence). The V gene end was trimmed by 6 bases and the J gene end by 8 bases; junction bases not matched to a gene: 9. This CDR3 is 13 amino acids long. This CDR3 reads CASSPDRAGGYTF. In DNA, the CDR3 is TGTGCCAGCAGCCCAGACAGGGCAGGCGGCTACACCTTC.

The genes are TRBV27 and TRBJ1-1; D unresolved. Trimming pared 8 bases from V and 7 bases from J, leaving 20 bases between. Looked up from germline, CDR1 is MNHEY and CDR2 is SMNVEV (reference sequence). CDR3 length: 14 residues. This CDR3 reads CASSPSGVRGEAFF. The CDR3 DNA is TGTGCCAGCTCCCCTTCGGGAGTTCGAGGTGAAGCTTTCTTT.